One and the same sample provided the 22 T cell receptor beta chains below, sequenced in a study of blood T cell repertoires in COVID-19. TCRdb keeps only in-frame clones here, not all; method: immunoSEQ multiplex PCR. The repertoire holds approximately 150,000 clones, with around 90% as singletons. The source material was peripheral blood. The origin of the receptors is a man aged 18-30 years with COVID-19, enrolled during active disease.

The chain has TRBV2 and TRBJ1-1, with a tentative D call TRBD1 (6 bases). The CDR3 extends over 15 amino acids. Germline V lookup: CDR1 SNHLY, CDR2 FYNNEI. The V gene lost 2 bases and the J gene lost 4 bases, with 14 bases spanning the gap. CDR3 region: CASSEPVLGATEAFF. As DNA, the CDR3 is TGTGCCAGCAGTGAACCCGTCCTGGGGGCCACTGAAGCTTTCTTT.

This sequence joins TRBV5-4 and TRBJ2-1; tentatively, D is TRBD2 (6 bases). CDR1 and CDR2 (germline): SGHNT, YYREEE (reference sequence). V dropped 0 bases and J dropped 10 bases, with 14 bases sitting between them. The CDR3 length is 14 residues. The CDR3 reads CASSLVVADGEQFF. CDR3 in DNA: TGTGCCAGCAGCTTGGTGGTAGCGGACGGGGAGCAGTTCTTC. The full variable domain, in which reference TRBV5-4 and TRBJ2-1 provide the parts outside the CDR3, is ETGVTQSPTHLIKTRGQQVTLRCSSQSGHNTVSWYQQALGQGPQFIFQYYREEENGRGNFPPRFSGLQFPNYSSELNVNALELDDSALYLCASSLVVADGEQFFGPGTRLTVL.

V and J are TRBV29-1 and TRBJ1-2; TRBD1 aligns across 9 bases. V trimming: 5 bases; J trimming: 6 bases; junction bases outside the gene matches: 7. The CDR3 is made up of 13 amino acids. Germline loops: CDR1 SQVTM, CDR2 ANQGSEA. The CDR3 protein is CSVPMGDRDGYTF. The CDR3 region has the DNA TGCAGCGTTCCCATGGGGGACAGGGATGGCTACACCTTC.

V and J are TRBV6-5 and TRBJ2-7; D unclear. CDR1 and CDR2 from the germline V gene are MNHEY and SVGAGI. The CDR3 consists of 11 residues. Trimming left V 6 bases short and J 7 bases short, with 10 bases between. The CDR3 sequence: CASSRKEEQYF. CDR3 in DNA: TGTGCCAGCAGCCGAAAGGAGGAGCAGTACTTC.

The chain links TRBV2 to TRBJ2-7; TRBD2 aligns across 7 bases. CDR1 is SNHLY, CDR2 FYNNEI, per germline. This CDR3 has 15 amino acids. V dropped 3 bases and J dropped 2; count of bases not matched to a gene: 7. CDR3 nucleotides: TGTGCCAGCAGTGACCTTGGCGGGAGAACCTACGAGCAGTACTTC. It translates to CASSDLGGRTYEQYF.

V gene TRBV19 combines with J gene TRBJ1-5; no definite D call. The germline gives CDR1 LNHDA, CDR2 SQIVND (reference sequence). The CDR3 loop spans 13 amino acids. The V and J ends lost 3 bases and 6 bases respectively, with 9 bases between them. In nucleotides, the CDR3 is TGTGCCAGTAGTATTTGGGCAAGTCAGCCCCAGCATTTT. Translating it yields CASSIWASQPQHF. Full variable domain (missing parts from reference TRBV19 and TRBJ1-5): DGGITQSPKYLFRKEGQNVTLSCEQNLNHDAMYWYRQDPGQGLRLIYYSQIVNDFQKGDIAEGYSVSREKKESFPLTVTSAQKNPTAFYLCASSIWASQPQHFGDGTRLSIL.

The chain carries TRBV25-1 and TRBJ1-3, with 8 bases that match TRBD1. This CDR3 has 15 amino acids. J gave up 1 base and V 7 bases, and 6 bases lay outside the gene matches. CDR1 MGHDK and CDR2 SYGVNS come from the germline V gene. The chain's CDR3 is CASTKGQGSGNTIYF. DNA of the CDR3: TGTGCCAGCACCAAAGGACAGGGATCTGGAAACACCATATATTTT.

The CDR3 DNA follows: TGTGCCAGTACTAGCGGCCGGGGAACCGGGGAGCTGTTTTTT. This sequence encodes CASTSGRGTGELFF. V and J are TRBV19 and TRBJ2-2, with 7 positions matching TRBD2. Germline CDR1 and CDR2: LNHDA and SQIVND (reference sequence). The CDR3 is 14 amino acids. Trimming removed 7 bases from V and 5 bases from J; junction bases left unmatched: 7.

This chain connects TRBV19 to TRBJ1-2; perhaps TRBD1 as D (5 bases). Trimming left V 6 bases short and J 8 bases short, with 16 bases between. Per the germline V gene, CDR1 is LNHDA and CDR2 is SQIVND (reference sequence). The CDR3 extends over 13 amino acids. As DNA, the CDR3 is TGTGCCAGTAGCAGCCCGGGGGGGAACGGCTACACCTTC. Amino acid sequence: CASSSPGGNGYTF.

The rearrangement links TRBV19 to TRBJ1-5; no firm D call. CDR1 and CDR2 from the germline V gene are LNHDA and SQIVND (reference sequence). This CDR3 comprises 12 residues. V lost 5 bases and J 6 bases, leaving 8 bases between the germline ends. CDR3 DNA: TGTGCCAGTAGTTACGGAGTTCAGCCCCAGCATTTT. It yields the protein CASSYGVQPQHF. The full variable domain, rest sourced from reference TRBV19 and TRBJ1-5, is DGGITQSPKYLFRKEGQNVTLSCEQNLNHDAMYWYRQDPGQGLRLIYYSQIVNDFQKGDIAEGYSVSREKKESFPLTVTSAQKNPTAFYLCASSYGVQPQHFGDGTRLSIL.

The chain has TRBV29-1 and TRBJ2-2, with TRBD2 identical over 12 bases. The CDR3 extends over 17 amino acids. From germline, CDR1 is SQVTM and CDR2 ANQGSEA. Trimming cost V 5 bases and J 4 bases; bases outside gene matches: 11. Written as DNA, the CDR3 is TGCAGCGTTTCCCGACTAGCGGGAGAATCGCGCACCGGGGAGCTGTTTTTT. This gives the protein CSVSRLAGESRTGELFF.

This rearrangement joins TRBV30 to TRBJ1-6, with a possible D match to TRBD1 (5 bases). CDR3 length equals 16 residues. Trimming took off 3 bases at V and 7 bases at J, with 19 bases between the two ends. Germline V gives CDR1 GTSNPN, CDR2 SVGIG (reference sequence). Here the CDR3 DNA reads TGTGCCTGGAGCCAACCTTCGGGGACTAGGAATTCACCCCTCCACTTT. Protein sequence: CAWSQPSGTRNSPLHF. The full variable domain, rest sourced from reference TRBV30 and TRBJ1-6, is SQTIHQWPATLVQPVGSPLSLECTVEGTSNPNLYWYRQAAGRGLQLLFYSVGIGQISSEVPQNLSASRPQDRQFILSSKKLLLSDSGFYLCAWSQPSGTRNSPLHFGNGTRLTVT.

V gene TRBV4-3 combines with J gene TRBJ2-1; possible D gene TRBD1, 5 bases. Germline CDR1 reads LGHNA; CDR2 reads YSLEER. This CDR3 spans 15 amino acids. V lost 1 base, J lost 5 bases, and 12 bases lay in between. This chain's CDR3 is CASSQGGAGNNEQFF. DNA for the CDR3: TGCGCCAGCAGCCAAGGAGGAGCAGGGAACAATGAGCAGTTCTTC.

This chain uses TRBV4-3 with TRBJ1-1, with a possible D match to TRBD1 (5 bases). CDR3 length equals 15 residues. Germline V gene data show CDR1 as LGHNA and CDR2 as YSLEER. V lost 1 base to trimming and J lost 4 bases, with 13 bases between them. CDR3 bases: TGCGCCAGCAGCCAAGTAAGGGGTGGTAGCACTGAAGCTTTCTTT. This sequence encodes CASSQVRGGSTEAFF.

The chain is built from TRBV5-4 and TRBJ2-7; 12 positions match TRBD2. Germline V gene data show CDR1 as SGHNT and CDR2 as YYREEE (reference sequence). This CDR3 has 14 amino acids. The V segment lost 4 bases and the J segment 6 bases; nucleotides outside the gene matches: 5. CDR3 DNA: TGTGCCAGCAGCGACGGACTAGCGGGGCTCGAGCAGTACTTC. Its protein product is CASSDGLAGLEQYF.

The gene calls are TRBV28 and TRBJ2-1; D possibly corresponds to TRBD2 (5 bases). V lost 4 bases to trimming and J lost 0 bases, with 13 bases between them. This CDR3 has 16 residues. Germline V CDR1 and CDR2: MDHEN, SYDVKM. The CDR3 sequence is CASSSRTYSSYNEQFF. DNA of the CDR3: TGTGCCAGCAGTTCACGGACTTATTCCTCCTACAATGAGCAGTTCTTC.

The chain couples TRBV9 to TRBJ2-2, with TRBD2 matching 12 bases. The junction had 8 bases not matched to a gene; V was cut back by 4 bases and J by 1 base. CDR3 size: 18 residues. Germline CDR1 SGDLS, CDR2 YYNGEE. The CDR3 region has the DNA TGTGCCAGCAGCCCCCCTAGCGGGAGGGCCAGGAACACCGGGGAGCTGTTTTTT. It yields the protein CASSPPSGRARNTGELFF.

The V gene is TRBV7-2, the J gene TRBJ2-3; D gene uncertain. Trimming shortened V by 5 bases and J by 5 bases, and 8 bases separated the two germline ends. The CDR3 is made up of 12 amino acids. The germline V gene encodes CDR1 SGHTA and CDR2 FQGNSA. CDR3 DNA: TGTGCCAGCAGCCCCACGGGAGATACGCAGTATTTT. This encodes CASSPTGDTQYF.

This clone occurred a few times. V is TRBV28 and J is TRBJ2-7; D gene unclear. Trimming removed 3 bases at V and 5 bases at J, with 23 bases between. CDR1 is MDHEN, CDR2 SYDVKM, per germline. This CDR3 is built from 17 residues. CDR3 DNA: TGTGCCAGCAGTTTTAGCCTAGAGCTATGGAGTGGAAACGAGCAGTACTTC. This codes for CASSFSLELWSGNEQYF.

The chain links TRBV9 to TRBJ1-6, with 7 bases matching TRBD1. This CDR3 is built from 15 residues. V shed 3 bases, J shed 7 bases, and the junction held 7 bases outside the gene matches. CDR1 is SGDLS, CDR2 YYNGEE, per germline. The CDR3 coding sequence is TGTGCCAGCAGCGGAACCGGGACAGCCAATTCACCCCTCCACTTT. Amino acid sequence: CASSGTGTANSPLHF.

The chain links TRBV19 to TRBJ2-7; D remains unclear. Per germline, CDR1 LNHDA and CDR2 SQIVND (reference sequence). V was shortened by 7 bases and J by 3 bases, with 16 bases between the two germline ends. This CDR3 contains 14 residues. CDR3 in amino acids: CASTTTHNNYEQYF. The CDR3 DNA is TGTGCCAGTACCACCACACATAATAACTACGAGCAGTACTTC.

The V call is TRBV15, the J call TRBJ1-5; 9 bases agree with TRBD1. Germline V gives CDR1 LNHNV, CDR2 YYDKDF (reference sequence). The CDR3 has 13 residues. The V and J ends lost 7 bases and 6 bases, in that order; junction bases with no gene match: 4. CDR3 protein: CATKQGAGQPQHF. CDR3 nucleotides: TGTGCCACCAAACAGGGGGCAGGTCAGCCCCAGCATTTT.